This TCR beta chain was retrieved from a study of blood T cell repertoires in COVID-19. For the study at large: The United States, Italy and Spain supplied acute and convalescent COVID-19 samples. Sources were T cells, B-cell-depleted T cells, or PBMCs; the material itself was cDNA or gDNA.

Germline CDR1 and CDR2: MDHEN and SYDVKM. This CDR3 contains 16 residues. V dropped 5 bases and J dropped 6; count of bases not matched to a gene: 10. The method was immunoSEQ multiplex PCR; TCRdb's version includes in-frame clones alone and lacks a portion of them. The sample records approximately 200,000 clones, 75% to 90% being singletons. Sequencing was performed on PBMCs or T cells enriched from blood (not recorded which). The origin of this receptor is a man in his forties who had recovered from COVID-19. The V call is TRBV28, the J call TRBJ2-7; 13 nucleotides align to TRBD2. CDR3 coding DNA: TGTGCCAGCAGTCTAAGACTAGCGGGAGGCCAGGGCGAGCAGTACTTC. Translating gives CASSLRLAGGQGEQYF.